These T cell receptor beta chains were read from a single sample in a study of T-cell memory formation after mild COVID-19. In TCRdb, the 5' RACE reads were re-called with MiXCR into one record per CDR3 protein. The repertoire has more than 450,000 distinct CDR3 sequences, roughly 18% of them found once; the top ten carry about 12%. The sample taken for sequencing was PBMCs or a T cell subset sorted from them (not recorded which). Every receptor here comes from an adult woman who had mild COVID-19 (a few samples of this study predate the infection). Cell type and time point are not known. CDR3s include the opening cysteine and the closing phenylalanine or tryptophan. Each record gives: CDR3 length, V gene, J gene, D gene, clone size, CDR3 protein, CDR3 DNA. The D gene is left open where the match is weak. Clone sizes are given selectively: once, few, many, or a class where the clone is expanded.

12	TRBV7-9	TRBJ1-2	-	-	CASSLGTVGYTF	TGTGCCAGCAGCTTAGGAACAGTTGGCTACACCTTC
15	TRBV12-3/TRBV12-4	TRBJ2-3	-	few	CASRDRHFPTDTQYF	TGTGCCAGCAGGGATCGACATTTTCCGACAGATACGCAGTATTTT
13	TRBV2	TRBJ2-7	-	-	CASAGFTSYEQYF	TGTGCCAGCGCGGGGTTTACCTCCTACGAGCAGTACTTC
15	TRBV7-3	TRBJ1-1	TRBD1	-	CASSLQRTGSTEAFF	TGTGCCAGCAGCTTACAGCGGACAGGGTCCACTGAAGCTTTCTTT
15	TRBV12-3/TRBV12-4	TRBJ2-3	-	-	CASSLGQYVAGTQYF	TGTGCCAGCAGTTTAGGGCAATACGTCGCCGGTACGCAGTATTTT
16	TRBV18	TRBJ2-1	-	-	CASSPLAVVSYNEQFF	TGTGCCAGCTCACCCCTTGCGGTAGTATCCTACAATGAGCAGTTCTTC
15	TRBV5-1	TRBJ2-7	-	few	CASSLVGQASYEQYF	TGCGCCAGCAGCTTGGTGGGGCAGGCCTCCTACGAGCAGTACTTC
15	TRBV20-1	TRBJ1-1	-	few	CSARDTSRGNTEAFF	TGCAGTGCTAGAGATACCTCACGGGGGAACACTGAAGCTTTCTTT
14	TRBV7-2	TRBJ2-7	-	-	CASSLGQVDYEQYF	TGTGCCAGCAGCTTAGGGCAGGTTGACTACGAGCAGTACTTC
16	TRBV12-3/TRBV12-4	TRBJ1-2	TRBD1	few	CASSLGDRVGDYGYTF	TGTGCCAGCAGCCTAGGGGACAGGGTTGGGGACTATGGCTACACCTTC
14	TRBV15	TRBJ1-2	-	few	CATSRVDRNYGYTF	TGTGCCACCAGCAGAGTGGACAGAAACTATGGCTACACCTTC
18	TRBV5-7	TRBJ1-1	TRBD1	-	CASSPGKTGRCLNTEAFF	TGTGCCAGCAGCCCCGGGAAGACAGGGAGATGCCTGAACACTGAAGCTTTCTTT
18	TRBV7-9	TRBJ2-1	TRBD2	-	CASSSVPLAGAVYNEQFF	TGTGCCAGCAGCTCCGTGCCTTTAGCGGGAGCGGTCTACAATGAGCAGTTCTTC
18	TRBV7-2	TRBJ2-7	TRBD2	few	CASSAGGTSGVVDYEQYF	TGTGCCAGCAGCGCCGGCGGGACTAGCGGGGTCGTGGACTACGAGCAGTACTTC
14	TRBV7-9	TRBJ1-2	-	-	CASTPGAPDYGYTF	TGTGCCAGCACCCCAGGGGCGCCGGACTATGGCTACACCTTC
13	TRBV12-3/TRBV12-4	TRBJ2-1	-	many	CASRVSQYNEQFF	TGTGCCAGCAGAGTGAGCCAATACAATGAGCAGTTCTTC
17	TRBV6-6	TRBJ2-7	TRBD1	-	CASSQTGQGARSYEQYF	TGTGCCAGCAGTCAAACGGGTCAGGGGGCGAGGTCCTACGAGCAGTACTTC
16	TRBV7-9	TRBJ1-5	-	few	CASSLEGQNSNQPQHF	TGTGCCAGCAGCTTGGAGGGGCAGAATAGCAATCAGCCCCAGCATTTT
15	TRBV12-3/TRBV12-4	TRBJ2-1	TRBD2	-	CASRLAGGPSNEQFF	TGTGCCAGCAGACTAGCGGGGGGGCCTAGCAATGAGCAGTTCTTC
13	TRBV3-1	TRBJ1-1	-	few	CASSQDLNTEAFF	TGTGCCAGCAGCCAAGATCTGAACACTGAAGCTTTCTTT
14	TRBV6-5	TRBJ2-5	-	few	CASSFRVVKETQYF	TGTGCCAGCAGTTTCCGCGTAGTTAAAGAGACCCAGTACTTC
14	TRBV20-1	TRBJ2-2	TRBD1	-	CSALTGGKTGELFF	TGCAGTGCTCTCACAGGGGGAAAAACCGGGGAGCTGTTTTTT